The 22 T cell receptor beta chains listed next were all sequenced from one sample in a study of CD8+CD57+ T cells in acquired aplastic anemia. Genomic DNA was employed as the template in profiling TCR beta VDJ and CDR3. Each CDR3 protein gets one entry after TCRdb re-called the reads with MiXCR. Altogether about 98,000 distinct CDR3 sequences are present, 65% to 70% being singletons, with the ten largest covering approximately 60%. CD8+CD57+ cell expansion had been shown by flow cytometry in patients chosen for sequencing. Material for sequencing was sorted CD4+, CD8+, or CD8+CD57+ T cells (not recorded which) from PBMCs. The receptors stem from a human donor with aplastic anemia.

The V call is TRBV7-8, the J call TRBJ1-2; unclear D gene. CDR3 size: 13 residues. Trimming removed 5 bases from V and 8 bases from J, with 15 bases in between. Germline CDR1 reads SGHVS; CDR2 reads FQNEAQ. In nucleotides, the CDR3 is TGTGCCAGCAGCGTTCGGGCCGGAGGGGGCTACACCTTC. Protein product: CASSVRAGGGYTF.

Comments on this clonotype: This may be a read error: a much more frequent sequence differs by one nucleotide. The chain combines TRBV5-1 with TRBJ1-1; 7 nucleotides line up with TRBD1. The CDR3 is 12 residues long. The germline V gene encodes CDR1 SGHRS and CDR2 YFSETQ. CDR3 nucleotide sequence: TGCGCCAGCAGCCGGGACAGTGGCCTCAGCGTCTTT. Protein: CASSRDSGLSVF.

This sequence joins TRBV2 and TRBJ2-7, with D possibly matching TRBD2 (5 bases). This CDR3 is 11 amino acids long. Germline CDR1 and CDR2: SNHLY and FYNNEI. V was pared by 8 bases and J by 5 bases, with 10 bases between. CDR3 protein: CASFEGHEQYF. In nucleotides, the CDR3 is TGTGCCAGCTTCGAGGGCCACGAGCAGTACTTC.

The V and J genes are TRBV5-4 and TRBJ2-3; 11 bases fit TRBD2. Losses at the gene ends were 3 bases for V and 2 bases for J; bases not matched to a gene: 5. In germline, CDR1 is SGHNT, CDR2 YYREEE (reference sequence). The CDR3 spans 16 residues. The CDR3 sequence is CASSSGLAGPTDTQYF. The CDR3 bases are TGTGCCAGCAGCTCCGGACTAGCGGGTCCCACAGATACGCAGTATTTT. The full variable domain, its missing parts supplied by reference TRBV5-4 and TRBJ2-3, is ETGVTQSPTHLIKTRGQQVTLRCSSQSGHNTVSWYQQALGQGPQFIFQYYREEENGRGNFPPRFSGLQFPNYSSELNVNALELDDSALYLCASSSGLAGPTDTQYFGPGTRLTVL.

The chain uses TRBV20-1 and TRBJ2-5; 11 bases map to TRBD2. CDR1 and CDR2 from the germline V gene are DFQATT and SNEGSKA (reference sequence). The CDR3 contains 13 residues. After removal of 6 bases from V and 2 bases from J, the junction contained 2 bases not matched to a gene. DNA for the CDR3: TGCAGTGCGAGACTAGCGGGACAAGAGACCCAGTACTTC. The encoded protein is CSARLAGQETQYF.

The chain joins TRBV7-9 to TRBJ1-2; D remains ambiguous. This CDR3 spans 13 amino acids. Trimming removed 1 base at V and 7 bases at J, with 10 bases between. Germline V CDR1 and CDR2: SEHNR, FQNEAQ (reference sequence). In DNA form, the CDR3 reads TGTGCCAGCAGCTTAGATGAGTTTGCTGGCTACACCTTC. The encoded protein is CASSLDEFAGYTF.

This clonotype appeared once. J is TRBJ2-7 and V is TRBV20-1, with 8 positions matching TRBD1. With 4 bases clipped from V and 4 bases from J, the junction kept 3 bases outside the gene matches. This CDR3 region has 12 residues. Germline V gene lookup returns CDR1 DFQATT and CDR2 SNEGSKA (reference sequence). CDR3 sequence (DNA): TGCAGTGCTACCAGGGGGCAGTACGAGCAGTACTTC. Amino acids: CSATRGQYEQYF.

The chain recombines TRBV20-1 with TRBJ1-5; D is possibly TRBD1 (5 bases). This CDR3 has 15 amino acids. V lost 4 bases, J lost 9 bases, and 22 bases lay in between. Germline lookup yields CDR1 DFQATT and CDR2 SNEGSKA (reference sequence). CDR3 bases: TGCAGTGCTAAGGGAAGCGCGGGGGAATCACCGCCCCAGCATTTT. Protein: CSAKGSAGESPPQHF.

This CDR3 reads CASSGPAGYTDTQYF. The CDR3 DNA follows: TGTGCCAGCAGCGGACCAGCGGGTTACACAGATACGCAGTATTTT. The V and J genes are TRBV2 and TRBJ2-3; TRBD2 is a possible D gene (6 bases). Germline CDR1 is SNHLY and CDR2 is FYNNEI. This CDR3 spans 15 amino acids. The V and J ends lost 6 bases and 2 bases respectively, with 15 bases between them.

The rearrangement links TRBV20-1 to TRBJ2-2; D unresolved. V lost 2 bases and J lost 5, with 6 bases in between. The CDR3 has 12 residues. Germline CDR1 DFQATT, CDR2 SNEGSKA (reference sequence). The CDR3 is CSARWVTGELFF. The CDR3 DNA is TGCAGTGCTAGATGGGTTACCGGGGAGCTGTTTTTT.

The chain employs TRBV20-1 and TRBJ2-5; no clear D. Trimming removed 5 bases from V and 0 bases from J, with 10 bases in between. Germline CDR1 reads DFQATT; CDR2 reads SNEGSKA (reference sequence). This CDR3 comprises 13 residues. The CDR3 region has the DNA TGCAGTGCTGCCGACCACGACCAAGAGACCCAGTACTTC. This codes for CSAADHDQETQYF.

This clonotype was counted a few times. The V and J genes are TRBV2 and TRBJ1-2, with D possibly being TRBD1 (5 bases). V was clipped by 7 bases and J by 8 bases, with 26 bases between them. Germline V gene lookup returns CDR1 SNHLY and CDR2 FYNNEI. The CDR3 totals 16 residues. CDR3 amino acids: CASMGRGLQGVNGYTF. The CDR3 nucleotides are TGTGCCAGCATGGGGCGCGGACTCCAGGGTGTTAACGGCTACACCTTC.

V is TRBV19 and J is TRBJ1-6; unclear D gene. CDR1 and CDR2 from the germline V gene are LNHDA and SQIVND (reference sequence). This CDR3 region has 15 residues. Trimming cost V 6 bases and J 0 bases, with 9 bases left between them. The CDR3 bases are TGTGCCAGTAGCCCTACAGTCTCCTATAATTCACCCCTCCACTTT. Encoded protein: CASSPTVSYNSPLHF.

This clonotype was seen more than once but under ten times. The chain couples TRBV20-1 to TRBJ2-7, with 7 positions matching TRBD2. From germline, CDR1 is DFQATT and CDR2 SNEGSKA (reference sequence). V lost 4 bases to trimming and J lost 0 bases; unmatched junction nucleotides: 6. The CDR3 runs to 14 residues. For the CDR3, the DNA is TGCAGTGCTAAAGAGGGCGGGAGCTCCTACGAGCAGTACTTC. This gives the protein CSAKEGGSSYEQYF.

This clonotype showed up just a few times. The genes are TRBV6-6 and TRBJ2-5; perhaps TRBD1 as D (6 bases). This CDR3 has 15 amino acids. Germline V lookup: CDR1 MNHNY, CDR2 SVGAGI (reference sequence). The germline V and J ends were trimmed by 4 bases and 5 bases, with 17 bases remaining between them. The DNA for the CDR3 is TGTGCCAGCAGTTCGGCGGCAGGGGAGTTGGAGACCCAGTACTTC. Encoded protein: CASSSAAGELETQYF.

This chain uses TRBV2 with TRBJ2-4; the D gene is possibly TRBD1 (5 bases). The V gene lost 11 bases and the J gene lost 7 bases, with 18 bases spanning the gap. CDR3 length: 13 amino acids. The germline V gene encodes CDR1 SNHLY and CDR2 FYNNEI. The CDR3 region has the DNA TGTGCCTCGTCAGGGCCTTGGGCGAACATTCAGTACTTC. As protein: CASSGPWANIQYF.

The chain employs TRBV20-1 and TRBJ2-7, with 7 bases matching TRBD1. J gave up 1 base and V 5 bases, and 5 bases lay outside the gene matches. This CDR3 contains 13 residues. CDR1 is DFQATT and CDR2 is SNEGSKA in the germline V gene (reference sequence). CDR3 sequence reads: CSAWTGTSYEQYF. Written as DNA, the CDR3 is TGCAGTGCTTGGACAGGTACTTCCTACGAGCAGTACTTC.

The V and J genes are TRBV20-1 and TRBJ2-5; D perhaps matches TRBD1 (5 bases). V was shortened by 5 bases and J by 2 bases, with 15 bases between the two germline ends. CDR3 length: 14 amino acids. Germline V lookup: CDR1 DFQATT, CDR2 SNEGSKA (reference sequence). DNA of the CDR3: TGCAGTGCTCCCGAGCTAGGACATCAAGAGACCCAGTACTTC. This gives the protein CSAPELGHQETQYF.

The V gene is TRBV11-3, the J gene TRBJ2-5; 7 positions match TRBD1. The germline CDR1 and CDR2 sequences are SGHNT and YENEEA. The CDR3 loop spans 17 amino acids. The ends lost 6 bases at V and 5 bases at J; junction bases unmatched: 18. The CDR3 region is CASSSQGQAQRGETQYF. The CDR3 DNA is TGTGCCAGCAGTTCACAAGGACAGGCCCAAAGAGGGGAGACCCAGTACTTC.

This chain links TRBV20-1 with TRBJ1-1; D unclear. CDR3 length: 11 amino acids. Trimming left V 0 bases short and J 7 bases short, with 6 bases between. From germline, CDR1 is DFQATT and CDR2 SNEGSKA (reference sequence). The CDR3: CSARDLGEAFF. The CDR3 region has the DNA TGCAGTGCTAGAGATCTCGGTGAAGCTTTCTTT.

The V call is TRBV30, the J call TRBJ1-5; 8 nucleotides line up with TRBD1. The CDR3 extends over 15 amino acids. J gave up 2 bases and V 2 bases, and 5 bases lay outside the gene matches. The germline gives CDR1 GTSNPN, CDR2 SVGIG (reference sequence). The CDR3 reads CAWSLGTGGNQPQHF. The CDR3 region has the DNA TGTGCCTGGAGTCTAGGGACAGGTGGCAATCAGCCCCAGCATTTT.

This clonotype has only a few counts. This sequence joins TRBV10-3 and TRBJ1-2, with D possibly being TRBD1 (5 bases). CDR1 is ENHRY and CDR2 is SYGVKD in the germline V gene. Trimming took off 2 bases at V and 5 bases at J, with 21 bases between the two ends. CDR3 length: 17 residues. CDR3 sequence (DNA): TGTGCCATCAGTGAGGCCGGGACTCAGACAGCCCAATATGGCTACACCTTC. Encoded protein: CAISEAGTQTAQYGYTF.